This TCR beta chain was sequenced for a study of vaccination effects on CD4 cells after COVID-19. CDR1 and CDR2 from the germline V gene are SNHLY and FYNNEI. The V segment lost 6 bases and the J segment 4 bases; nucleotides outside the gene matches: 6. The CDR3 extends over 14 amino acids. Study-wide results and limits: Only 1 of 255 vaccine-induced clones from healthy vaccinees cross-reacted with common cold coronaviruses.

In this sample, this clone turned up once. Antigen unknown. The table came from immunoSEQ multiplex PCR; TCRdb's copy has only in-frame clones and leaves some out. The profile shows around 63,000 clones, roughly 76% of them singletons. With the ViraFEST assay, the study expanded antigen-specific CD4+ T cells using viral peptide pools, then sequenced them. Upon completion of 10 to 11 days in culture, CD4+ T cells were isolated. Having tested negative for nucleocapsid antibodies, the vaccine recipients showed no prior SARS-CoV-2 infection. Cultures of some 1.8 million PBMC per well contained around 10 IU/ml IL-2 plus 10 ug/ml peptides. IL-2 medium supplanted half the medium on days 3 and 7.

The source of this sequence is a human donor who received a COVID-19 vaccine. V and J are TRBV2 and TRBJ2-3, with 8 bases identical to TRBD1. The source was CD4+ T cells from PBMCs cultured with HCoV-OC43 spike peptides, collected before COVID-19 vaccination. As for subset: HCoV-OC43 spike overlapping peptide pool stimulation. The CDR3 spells CASRTGAGADTQYF. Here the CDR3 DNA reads TGTGCCAGCAGGACAGGGGCCGGGGCAGATACGCAGTATTTT.